This TCR beta chain was documented in a study of blood T cell repertoires in COVID-19. A note on this clone: A read error may account for a junction end that differs from germline.

The assay was immunoSEQ multiplex PCR, and TCRdb's table has in-frame clones only and misses some. Of tens of thousands of clones in the sample, 70% to 80% were seen once. Per germline, CDR1 SSHAT and CDR2 FNYEAQ (reference sequence). The CDR3 is 16 residues long. The V and J genes are TRBV7-7 and TRBJ1-1; a weak D match, TRBD1 (5 bases). The receptor's source is a man aged 65 to 85 with acute or convalescent COVID-19. Sequenced: peripheral blood. The CDR3, as DNA: TGTGCTAGCAGCCCTCATGAGCAGGGAAGGAACACTGAAGCTTTCTTT. Translated, it gives CASSPHEQGRNTEAFF. Together with reference TRBV7-7 and TRBJ1-1, the CDR3 gives the full variable domain: GAGVSQSPRYKVTKRGQDVTLRCDPISSHATLYWYQQALGQGPEFLTYFNYEAQPDKSGLPSDRFSAERPEGSISTLTIQRTEQRDSAMYRCASSPHEQGRNTEAFFGQGTRLTVV.